This T cell receptor (beta chain) was profiled in a study of T cells after yellow fever vaccination. Study summary: The SMART-Seq v4 Ultra Low Input method served to prepare the low-cell-number fractions. Study observations and caveats: There was a small share of clonotypes that showed up in both the CD4 and CD8 compartments. The secondary response was weaker but peaked faster, day 5 versus 15. Abundant clonotypes from the bulk population could get into FACS-sorted repertoires as contaminants.

TCRdb reprocessed the 5' RACE reads with MiXCR, giving one entry per CDR3 protein. The table records 500,000 to 650,000 distinct CDR3 sequences, about 13% of them present only once. J lost 4 bases, V lost 10 bases, and 9 bases had no gene match. The CDR3 is 14 amino acids. In its sample, this clonotype was seen a few times. Its target is unknown. The sequence was collected from a man aged 25-45 years who received the YFV17D yellow fever vaccine. The material was PBMCs, obtained on the day of the yellow fever booster vaccination. The V gene is TRBV12-3 or TRBV12-4, the J gene TRBJ2-2; 7 bases fit TRBD2. As DNA, the CDR3 is TGTGCCAACGGGGGGAGGGGCGCCACCGGGGAGCTGTTTTTT. Its translation is CANGGRGATGELFF.